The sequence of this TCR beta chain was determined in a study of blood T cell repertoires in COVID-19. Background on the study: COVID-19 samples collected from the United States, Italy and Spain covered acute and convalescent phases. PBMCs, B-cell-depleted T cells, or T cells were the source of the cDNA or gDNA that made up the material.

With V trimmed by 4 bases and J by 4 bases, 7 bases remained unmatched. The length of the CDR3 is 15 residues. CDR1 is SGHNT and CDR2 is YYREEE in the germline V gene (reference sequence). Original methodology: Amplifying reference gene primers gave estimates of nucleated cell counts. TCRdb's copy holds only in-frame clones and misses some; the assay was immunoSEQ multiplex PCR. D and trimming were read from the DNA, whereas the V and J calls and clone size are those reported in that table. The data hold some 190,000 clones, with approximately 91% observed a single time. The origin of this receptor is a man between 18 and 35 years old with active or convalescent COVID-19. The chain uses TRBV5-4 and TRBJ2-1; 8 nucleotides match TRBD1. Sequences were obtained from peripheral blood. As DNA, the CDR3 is TGTGCCAGCAGCCGAGGACAGGGAGGTTACAATGAGCAGTTCTTC. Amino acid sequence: CASSRGQGGYNEQFF. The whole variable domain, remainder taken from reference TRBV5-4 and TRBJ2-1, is ETGVTQSPTHLIKTRGQQVTLRCSSQSGHNTVSWYQQALGQGPQFIFQYYREEENGRGNFPPRFSGLQFPNYSSELNVNALELDDSALYLCASSRGQGGYNEQFFGPGTRLTVL.